This TCR beta chain originates from a study of blood T cell repertoires in COVID-19. For the study at large: Specimens from acute and convalescent COVID-19 originated in the United States, Italy and Spain. The cDNA or gDNA used as material had been derived from T cells, B-cell-depleted T cells, or PBMCs.

This clone has a single count. The CDR3 runs to 12 residues. Germline V gene data show CDR1 as SGHKS and CDR2 as YYEKEE (reference sequence). V was pared by 2 bases and J by 5 bases, with 4 bases between. Authors' data handling: Nucleated cell number was recorded as an estimate derived from reference gene primer amplification. Produced via immunoSEQ multiplex PCR; TCRdb's table is partial and in-frame only. Clone size and V and J calls were adopted from that table, with D and trimming inferred from the DNA. The sample holds fewer than 200,000 clones, 87% seen once. The sequence came from a man aged 55 to 70 with active or convalescent COVID-19. The chain combines TRBV5-5 with TRBJ1-4; no definite D call. Input material: peripheral blood. CDR3 protein: CASSFSNEKLFF. The CDR3, as DNA: TGTGCCAGCAGCTTTTCGAATGAAAAACTGTTTTTT.